This TCR beta chain was identified during a study of blood T cell repertoires in COVID-19. Overall study: From the United States, Italy and Spain came samples of acute and convalescent COVID-19. T cells, B-cell-depleted T cells, or PBMCs supplied cDNA or gDNA.

Under the authors' procedure: Estimates of nucleated cell counts were drawn from the amplification of reference gene primers. Using immunoSEQ multiplex PCR, the repertoire was profiled, and TCRdb retains in-frame clones only, with some absent. The V and J calls and the clone size are those of that table, but D and trimming were determined from the DNA. The repertoire holds around 140,000 clones, approximately 80% seen once, with roughly 10% in the top ten. The CDR3 sequence is 14 residues long. Deletions cut 4 bases from V and 10 bases from J, with 19 bases between. Germline lookup yields CDR1 SGHTA and CDR2 FQGNSA.

This clonotype originated in a man in his sixties with active or convalescent COVID-19. The sequenced material came from peripheral blood. This chain links TRBV7-2 with TRBJ1-2; D perhaps matches TRBD1 (6 bases). The CDR3 coding sequence is TGTGCCAGCAGCTCTCGGACAGAGACTAACTACTACACCTTC. Amino acid sequence: CASSSRTETNYYTF.